These 24 T cell receptor beta chains were sequenced from one sample in a study of CD8+ T cells in alopecia areata. As the sequencing template, cDNA was produced by extracting RNA and reverse transcribing it. Sequencing was performed with immunoSEQ multiplex PCR; in TCRdb, only in-frame clones are kept and a portion is missing. The table has around 120,000 clones, around 45% seen once. The sample consisted of NKG2D-low CD8+ T cells sorted from blood. These receptors all come from a human donor with alopecia areata.

CDR3 in amino acids: CASSPRGLAGNTGELFF. CDR3 bases: TGTGCCAGCAGCCCTCGAGGACTAGCGGGTAACACCGGGGAGCTGTTTTTT. The J gene is TRBJ2-2, the V gene TRBV27, with 11 nucleotides matching TRBD2. The V gene's germline CDR1 is MNHEY and CDR2 SMNVEV (reference sequence). The length of the CDR3 is 17 residues. Germline trimming cut 6 bases from V and 2 bases from J; bases unmatched to any gene: 8.

The table lists this clone with a count of one. The CDR3 is CAWSVRFTEAFF. Here the CDR3 DNA reads TGTGCCTGGAGTGTACGGTTCACTGAAGCTTTCTTT. The chain recombines TRBV30 with TRBJ1-1, with D unclear. Trimming took off 0 bases at V and 4 bases at J, with 6 bases between the two ends. The CDR3 has 12 amino acids. CDR1 is GTSNPN and CDR2 is SVGIG in the germline V gene (reference sequence).

This clone was found a few times. The V and J genes are TRBV29-1 and TRBJ2-1; 9 bases fit TRBD2. V shed 3 bases, J shed 8 bases, and the junction held 11 bases outside the gene matches. The germline V gene has CDR1 SQVTM and CDR2 ANQGSEA. The CDR3 sequence is 15 residues long. The CDR3 loop reads CSVEDTGLALDEQFF. The CDR3, as DNA: TGCAGCGTTGAGGATACCGGACTAGCGCTGGATGAGCAGTTCTTC.

In this sample, this clone turned up a few times. The chain recombines TRBV30 with TRBJ1-1, with D unresolved. Germline CDR1 reads GTSNPN; CDR2 reads SVGIG (reference sequence). The ends were cut back, 5 bases at V and 1 base at J, with 8 bases in the middle. The CDR3 is 12 residues long. The DNA of the CDR3 is TGTGCCTGGGAAACAGAGAACACTGAAGCTTTCTTT. Its protein product is CAWETENTEAFF.

J is TRBJ2-7 and V is TRBV29-1; weak D call: TRBD1 (5 bases). The germline V gene has CDR1 SQVTM and CDR2 ANQGSEA. The V end lost 6 bases, the J end lost 4 bases, and 13 bases lay between the germline ends. The CDR3 has 12 residues. The CDR3 coding sequence is TGCAGCGTAAGTCAGGGTTCGTACGAGCAGTACTTC. This encodes CSVSQGSYEQYF.

V gene TRBV14 combines with J gene TRBJ2-7, with D possibly matching TRBD2 (6 bases). The V end was cut by 3 bases, the J end by 3 bases, with 12 bases between. CDR3 size: 14 residues. Germline assignment: CDR1 SGHDN and CDR2 FVKESK. The CDR3 loop reads CASSQEGMGYEQYF. DNA of the CDR3: TGTGCCAGCAGCCAGGAGGGGATGGGCTACGAGCAGTACTTC.

The chain joins TRBV9 to TRBJ2-7; D perhaps matches TRBD1 (6 bases). CDR1 SGDLS and CDR2 YYNGEE come from the germline V gene. The CDR3 consists of 15 residues. V gave up 0 bases and J gave up 0 bases, with 10 bases separating them. Here the CDR3 reads CASSVAGQSSYEQYF. The DNA for the CDR3 is TGTGCCAGCAGCGTAGCCGGACAGAGCTCCTACGAGCAGTACTTC. The full variable domain, with the rest looked up from reference TRBV9 and TRBJ2-7, is DSGVTQTPKHLITATGQRVTLRCSPRSGDLSVYWYQQSLDQGLQFLIQYYNGEERAKGNILERFSAQQFPDLHSELNLSSLELGDSALYFCASSVAGQSSYEQYFGPGTRLTVT.

The chain is built from TRBV29-1 and TRBJ2-3, with D perhaps TRBD2 (6 bases). This CDR3 has 15 residues. Trimming left V 3 bases short and J 6 bases short, with 19 bases between. CDR1 SQVTM and CDR2 ANQGSEA come from the germline V gene. The chain's CDR3 is CSVEGDSASLDTQYF. Written as DNA, the CDR3 is TGCAGCGTTGAGGGGGACTCAGCTTCCCTGGATACGCAGTATTTT.

Points on this clone: Other DNA sequences within the sample encode an identical CDR3. The CDR3 DNA follows: TGTGCCAGCAGCGTAGAAGGGACCGGGGAGCTGTTTTTT. Its translation: CASSVEGTGELFF. This chain connects TRBV9 to TRBJ2-2; D remains ambiguous. Germline CDR1 is SGDLS and CDR2 is YYNGEE. Deletions cut 0 bases from V and 5 bases from J, with 5 bases between. This CDR3 is 13 amino acids long.

This chain joins TRBV29-1 and TRBJ2-7; 8 bases map to TRBD2. The length of the CDR3 is 14 residues. CDR1 and CDR2 (germline): SQVTM, ANQGSEA. With 4 bases clipped from V and 2 bases from J, the junction kept 7 bases outside the gene matches. The CDR3 region is CSVVLAGQTYEQYF. The CDR3 region has the DNA TGCAGCGTTGTGTTAGCGGGACAAACCTACGAGCAGTACTTC.

Written as DNA, the CDR3 is TGCGCCAGCAGCTGGGGGACAGGGGTGAACACTGAAGCTTTCTTT. It encodes CASSWGTGVNTEAFF. This chain uses TRBV5-1 with TRBJ1-1; 10 bases agree with TRBD1. CDR3 length: 15 amino acids. The germline V gene has CDR1 SGHRS and CDR2 YFSETQ. J was trimmed by 0 bases and V by 3 bases; bases with no gene match: 2.

The chain is built from TRBV28 and TRBJ2-1; TRBD1 might be the D (5 bases). This CDR3 comprises 16 residues. V lost 2 bases and J 2 bases, leaving 13 bases between the germline ends. Germline CDR1 MDHEN, CDR2 SYDVKM. The CDR3 loop reads CASSLDSRHAYNEQFF. The CDR3 region has the DNA TGTGCCAGCAGTTTAGACAGTCGACATGCCTACAATGAGCAGTTCTTC.

The gene calls are TRBV29-1 and TRBJ1-2; no definite D call. V was shortened by 7 bases and J by 6 bases, with 12 bases between the two germline ends. CDR3 size: 11 residues. Germline CDR1 is SQVTM and CDR2 is ANQGSEA. The DNA for the CDR3 is TGCAGCGGTCTGACCGAGGATGGCTACACCTTC. It is translated as CSGLTEDGYTF.

The chain is built from TRBV30 and TRBJ2-5; D not certain. Trimming removed 0 bases from V and 2 bases from J, with 7 bases in between. Germline CDR1 is GTSNPN and CDR2 is SVGIG (reference sequence). This CDR3 has 13 amino acids. The CDR3 sequence is CAWSVPNQETQYF. For the CDR3, the DNA is TGTGCCTGGAGTGTCCCTAATCAAGAGACCCAGTACTTC.

This clone was seen a handful of times. CDR3 in amino acids: CSVTGGEIDTQYF. DNA for the CDR3: TGCAGCGTTACAGGGGGCGAGATAGATACGCAGTATTTT. The gene calls are TRBV29-1 and TRBJ2-3, with 9 bases that match TRBD1. V trimming: 5 bases; J trimming: 5 bases; junction bases outside the gene matches: 5. The CDR3 runs to 13 residues. Germline values: CDR1 SQVTM, CDR2 ANQGSEA.

The V call is TRBV30, the J call TRBJ2-1; D call uncertain. The V gene lost 2 bases and the J gene lost 3 bases, with 5 bases spanning the gap. The germline V gene encodes CDR1 GTSNPN and CDR2 SVGIG (reference sequence). This CDR3 region has 12 residues. CDR3 sequence: CAWSIGYNEQFF. For the CDR3, the DNA is TGTGCCTGGAGTATCGGCTACAATGAGCAGTTCTTC.

CDR3 in DNA: TGCAGCGTTGTGGATTCGACCCAGGACTACGAGCAGTACTTC. Protein sequence: CSVVDSTQDYEQYF. The chain is built from TRBV29-1 and TRBJ2-7; D not certain. Germline CDR1 and CDR2: SQVTM and ANQGSEA. Deletions cut 4 bases from V and 3 bases from J, with 16 bases between. The CDR3 has 14 residues.

This clone was seen a single time. The chain recombines TRBV27 with TRBJ2-5; 11 bases fit TRBD1. This CDR3 contains 14 residues. Germline V CDR1 and CDR2: MNHEY, SMNVEV (reference sequence). V shed 8 bases and J 5 bases; nucleotides not matched to a gene: 7. Here the CDR3 DNA reads TGTGCCAGCGGGGGACAGGGGGAGGCTGAGACCCAGTACTTC. Protein sequence: CASGGQGEAETQYF.

V and J are TRBV6-6 and TRBJ2-5; 8 nucleotides match TRBD1. Germline V lookup: CDR1 MNHNY, CDR2 SVGAGI (reference sequence). CDR3 length: 15 residues. The V segment lost 6 bases and the J segment 4 bases; nucleotides outside the gene matches: 10. CDR3 DNA sequence: TGTGCCAGCAGCCCGAGGCAGGGGGCGGGAGAGACCCAGTACTTC. It encodes CASSPRQGAGETQYF.

A word on this clone: The sample has other DNA sequences that encode this CDR3 too. V usage is TRBV28 and J usage is TRBJ2-7, with no clear D. V was trimmed by 3 bases and J by 1 base, leaving 7 bases between them. The CDR3 length is 13 residues. Germline CDR1 MDHEN, CDR2 SYDVKM. Here the CDR3 DNA reads TGTGCCAGCAGTTTGGCAGAATCCTACGAGCAGTACTTC. Translation: CASSLAESYEQYF.

A single count supports this clone. The rearrangement uses TRBV5-1 and TRBJ2-5; D is ambiguous. Looked up from germline, CDR1 is SGHRS and CDR2 is YFSETQ. V gave up 3 bases and J gave up 0 bases, with 12 bases separating them. The CDR3 runs to 15 residues. The CDR3 nucleotides read TGCGCCAGCAGCTCCGGCCCTTGGAACCAAGAGACCCAGTACTTC. This encodes CASSSGPWNQETQYF.

This clone was seen more than once but under ten times. The rearrangement joins TRBV29-1 to TRBJ2-7; D remains ambiguous. Germline lookup yields CDR1 SQVTM and CDR2 ANQGSEA. The CDR3 consists of 11 residues. Deletions cut 6 bases from V and 3 bases from J, with 9 bases between. CDR3: CSVDVNYEQYF. The CDR3 DNA sequence: TGCAGCGTCGACGTAAACTACGAGCAGTACTTC.

This clone was detected a few times. The chain joins TRBV7-9 to TRBJ1-1; D gene uncertain. This CDR3 region has 14 residues. The ends were cut back, 3 bases at V and 2 bases at J, with 10 bases in the middle. Germline V gives CDR1 SEHNR, CDR2 FQNEAQ (reference sequence). The CDR3 DNA reads TGTGCCAGCAGCTTGTTTGACGGAAACACTGAAGCTTTCTTT. This translates into CASSLFDGNTEAFF.

This clone came up a few times. The J gene is TRBJ2-7, the V gene TRBV29-1, with TRBD2 matching 7 bases. The V gene's germline CDR1 is SQVTM and CDR2 ANQGSEA. The CDR3 contains 11 residues. Unmatched junction bases numbered 5, after V lost 6 bases and J lost 6 bases. In DNA, the CDR3 is TGCAGCGTGGTGGGGGGGAGCGAGCAGTACTTC. This encodes CSVVGGSEQYF.